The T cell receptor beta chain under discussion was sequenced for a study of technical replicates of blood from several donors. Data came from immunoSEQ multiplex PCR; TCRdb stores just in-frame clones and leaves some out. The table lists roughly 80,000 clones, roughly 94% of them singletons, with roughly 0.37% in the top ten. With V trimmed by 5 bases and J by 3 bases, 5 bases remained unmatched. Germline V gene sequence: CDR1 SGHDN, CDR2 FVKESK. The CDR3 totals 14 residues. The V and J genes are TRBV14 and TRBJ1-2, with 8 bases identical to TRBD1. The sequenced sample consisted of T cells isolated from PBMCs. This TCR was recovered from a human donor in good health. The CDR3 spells CASSSRDRHYGYTF. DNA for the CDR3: TGTGCCAGCAGCTCCCGGGACAGGCACTATGGCTACACCTTC. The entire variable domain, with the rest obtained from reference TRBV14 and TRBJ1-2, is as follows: EAGVTQFPSHSVIEKGQTVTLRCDPISGHDNLYWYRRVMGKEIKFLLHFVKESKQDESGMPNNRFLAERTGGTYSTLKVQPAELEDSGVYFCASSSRDRHYGYTFGSGTRLTVV.